A single sample gave rise to the 27 T cell receptor beta chains below, sequenced in a study of beta chain features in type 1 diabetes (dated by TCRdb to the late 2010s). Library prep was done by the immunoSEQ multiplex PCR assay. All of the isolated RNA was reverse transcribed with the High Capacity cDNA Reverse Transcription Kit, so expressed TCRB transcripts were sequenced. Held by TCRdb, this immuneACCESS table contains in-frame sequences only and omits some clones. Under half of the omission traces to an unresolved V gene where checked; the cause of the rest is unknown. The sample has approximately 150,000 clones on record, approximately 9.1% of them singletons. The biggest ten clones account for 2.3% of the sample. Sequenced input: central memory CD4+ T cells from blood. These receptor sequences come from a woman aged 18-30 years in good health.

The genes are TRBV15 and TRBJ2-7; 10 bases line up with TRBD1. V lost 7 bases and J lost 2; bases outside the gene matches: 8. The CDR3 consists of 15 residues. Per germline, CDR1 LNHNV and CDR2 YYDKDF (reference sequence). Here the CDR3 reads CATTFGTGETYEQYF. The CDR3 nucleotides are TGTGCCACCACCTTCGGGACAGGGGAAACCTACGAGCAGTACTTC.

A few counts support this clone. The CDR3 protein is CASSPPGDRNQPQHF. CDR3 nucleotide sequence: TGCGCCAGCAGTCCGCCCGGGGACAGAAATCAGCCCCAGCATTTT. This chain joins TRBV10-2 and TRBJ1-5; 7 positions match TRBD1. The CDR3 runs 15 residues. V lost 5 bases, J lost 4 bases, and 8 bases stayed unmatched. Per the germline V gene, CDR1 is WSHSY and CDR2 is SAAADI.

This clone was counted once. V is TRBV5-1 and J is TRBJ2-5, with 10 bases lining up with TRBD2. CDR3 size: 17 residues. With V trimmed by 6 bases and J by 5 bases, 16 bases remained unmatched. Germline loops: CDR1 SGHRS, CDR2 YFSETQ. This chain's CDR3 is CASTEGLVGTSDETQYF. The CDR3 nucleotides are TGCGCCAGCACCGAAGGTCTAGTCGGGACTAGCGACGAGACCCAGTACTTC.

This clone was detected a few times. The J gene is TRBJ1-2, the V gene TRBV30, with a tentative D call TRBD1 (5 bases). Trimming removed 0 bases at V and 7 bases at J, with 12 bases between. From germline, CDR1 is GTSNPN and CDR2 SVGIG (reference sequence). The CDR3 extends over 13 amino acids. CDR3 sequence: CAWSVGRATGYTF. CDR3 DNA: TGTGCCTGGAGTGTGGGCAGGGCGACTGGCTACACCTTC.

The table lists this clone with a few counts. This chain links TRBV4-3 with TRBJ2-3, with TRBD2 matching 9 bases. Germline values: CDR1 LGHNA, CDR2 YSLEER. This CDR3 is built from 16 residues. V shed 1 base, J shed 1 base, and the junction held 3 bases outside the gene matches. The CDR3 sequence: CASSQGWTSGTDTQYF. Here the CDR3 DNA reads TGCGCCAGCAGCCAAGGTTGGACTAGCGGCACAGATACGCAGTATTTT.

Points on this clone: The identical CDR3 is also encoded by other nucleotide sequences in the sample. The chain joins TRBV5-1 to TRBJ2-5; tentative D call: TRBD1 (6 bases). The CDR3 consists of 14 residues. Trimming cost V 2 bases and J 5 bases, with 13 bases left between them. CDR1 is SGHRS, CDR2 YFSETQ, per germline. The CDR3 bases are TGCGCCAGCAGCTTAGGACAGCTCAGGGAGACCCAGTACTTC. Protein: CASSLGQLRETQYF. Combining the CDR3 with reference TRBV5-1 and TRBJ2-5 gives the whole variable domain KAGVTQTPRYLIKTRGQQVTLSCSPISGHRSVSWYQQTPGQGLQFLFEYFSETQRNKGNFPGRFSGRQFSNSRSEMNVSTLELGDSALYLCASSLGQLRETQYFGPGTRLLVL.

This clone was counted between two and nine times. This sequence joins TRBV12-5 and TRBJ1-3; D call uncertain. The CDR3 has 15 amino acids. V was cut by 0 bases and J by 0 bases, with 6 bases left in between. The V gene's germline CDR1 is LGHNT and CDR2 FRNRAP. CDR3 amino acids: CASGLVGGSGNTIYF. The CDR3 DNA reads TGTGCTAGTGGTTTGGTAGGAGGCTCTGGAAACACCATATATTTT. Complete variable domain (other parts from reference TRBV12-5 and TRBJ1-3): DARVTQTPRHKVTEMGQEVTMRCQPILGHNTVFWYRQTMMQGLELLAYFRNRAPLDDSGMPKDRFSAEMPDATLATLKIQPSEPRDSAVYFCASGLVGGSGNTIYFGEGSWLTVV.

This clone was detected only a few times. This CDR3 reads CASSRGQGEANYGYTF. CDR3 DNA: TGTGCCAGCAGCCGGGGACAGGGAGAAGCTAACTATGGCTACACCTTC. The chain uses TRBV7-9 and TRBJ1-2; 9 nucleotides align to TRBD1. The CDR3 length is 16 residues. The germline gives CDR1 SEHNR, CDR2 FQNEAQ (reference sequence). V was clipped by 5 bases and J by 0 bases; unmatched bases: 7.

This clone has just a few counts. The chain employs TRBV29-1 and TRBJ1-4; 9 bases are shared with TRBD1. The V and J ends lost 7 bases and 7 bases, in that order; junction bases with no gene match: 7. This CDR3 is built from 13 residues. The V gene's germline CDR1 is SQVTM and CDR2 ANQGSEA. This CDR3 reads CSALQGAGEKLFF. The CDR3 DNA reads TGCAGCGCCTTACAGGGGGCAGGTGAAAAACTGTTTTTT.

This clone was seen more than once but under ten times. V gene TRBV5-1 combines with J gene TRBJ2-1, with 10 bases aligning to TRBD2. The CDR3 totals 17 residues. CDR1 SGHRS and CDR2 YFSETQ come from the germline V gene. V dropped 4 bases and J dropped 1; count of bases not matched to a gene: 8. Written as DNA, the CDR3 is TGCGCCAGCAGCCCAGCCGGACTAGCGGAGTCCTACAATGAGCAGTTCTTC. Translated, it gives CASSPAGLAESYNEQFF.

This clone has only a few counts. The chain employs TRBV30 and TRBJ1-2; perhaps TRBD1 as D (6 bases). Between the trimmed V and J ends, which lost 5 bases and 1 base, there was a span of 14 bases. The CDR3 runs to 14 residues. CDR1 GTSNPN and CDR2 SVGIG come from the germline V gene (reference sequence). CDR3 nucleotide sequence: TGTGCCTGGTCGACCTGGGACAATAACTATGGCTACACCTTC. Translated: CAWSTWDNNYGYTF.

V and J are TRBV4-2 and TRBJ2-5; possibly TRBD1 for D (6 bases). The CDR3 is 16 amino acids. The germline V and J ends were trimmed by 0 bases and 5 bases, with 16 bases remaining between them. In germline, CDR1 is LGHNA, CDR2 YNFKEQ. This chain's CDR3 is CASSQDPQGTMETQYF. The CDR3, as DNA: TGTGCCAGCAGCCAAGATCCGCAGGGGACGATGGAGACCCAGTACTTC.

This clone was counted between two and nine times. The rearrangement uses TRBV6-5 and TRBJ1-2, with 7 positions matching TRBD1. The CDR3 extends over 13 amino acids. Germline V gene data show CDR1 as MNHEY and CDR2 as SVGAGI. Trimming removed 11 bases from V and 1 base from J; junction bases left unmatched: 7. The CDR3 DNA is TGTGCCGCGGGGACAGAAGTTAACTATGGCTACACCTTC. Translating it yields CAAGTEVNYGYTF.

Only a few counts were recorded for this clone. The chain recombines TRBV5-1 with TRBJ2-5, with TRBD2 as a possible D gene (5 bases). Germline V gene data show CDR1 as SGHRS and CDR2 as YFSETQ. The CDR3 runs 15 residues. With 5 bases removed from V and 6 bases from J, the gap between germline ends came to 20 bases. CDR3 coding DNA: TGCGCCAGCAGTCCAGAGAGAGGCCCGGGGAAGACCCAGTACTTC. It translates to CASSPERGPGKTQYF.

The chain is built from TRBV6-6 and TRBJ1-6; no clear D. V was cut by 7 bases and J by 5 bases, with 12 bases left in between. The CDR3 totals 14 residues. Germline CDR1 reads MNHNY; CDR2 reads SVGAGI (reference sequence). The CDR3 loop is CASIPLRDNSPLHF. CDR3 in DNA: TGTGCCAGCATCCCTTTGAGGGATAATTCACCCCTCCACTTT.

The chain carries TRBV29-1 and TRBJ2-5; TRBD1 aligns across 8 bases. The CDR3 extends over 14 amino acids. Trimming took 1 base from V and 5 from J; bases not matched to a gene: 6. Germline V gene sequence: CDR1 SQVTM, CDR2 ANQGSEA. Written as DNA, the CDR3 is TGCAGCGTTGAAGTGGGGACAGGACGTGAGACCCAGTACTTC. This encodes CSVEVGTGRETQYF.

This rearrangement joins TRBV27 to TRBJ2-1; D call uncertain. The CDR3 contains 14 residues. Germline lookup yields CDR1 MNHEY and CDR2 SMNVEV (reference sequence). Trimming removed 1 base at V and 6 bases at J, with 10 bases between. CDR3 amino acids: CASSLWPGSNEQFF. CDR3 DNA sequence: TGTGCCAGCAGTTTATGGCCAGGCTCCAATGAGCAGTTCTTC.

This clone has only a few counts. This chain connects TRBV14 to TRBJ2-1, with 7 nucleotides matching TRBD2. Germline lookup yields CDR1 SGHDN and CDR2 FVKESK. V lost 4 bases and J lost 15; bases outside the gene matches: 9. This CDR3 has 12 residues. For the CDR3, the DNA is TGTGCCAGCAGCCCCACCGTGACTAGCACGTTCTTC. It is translated as CASSPTVTSTFF.

This clone was recorded a few times. The chain links TRBV15 to TRBJ1-1; D remains unclear. Trimming removed 5 bases from V and 1 base from J, with 11 bases in between. CDR1 and CDR2 (germline): LNHNV, YYDKDF (reference sequence). The CDR3 sequence is 14 residues long. The CDR3 DNA is TGTGCCACCAGCTCCCGAGCCGGGAACACTGAAGCTTTCTTT. Encoded protein: CATSSRAGNTEAFF.

In its sample, this clone was seen a few times. This chain links TRBV7-2 with TRBJ2-7, with 13 bases lining up with TRBD2. This CDR3 region has 15 residues. The V and J ends lost 5 bases and 5 bases, in that order; junction bases with no gene match: 6. Germline assignment: CDR1 SGHTA and CDR2 FQGNSA. The CDR3 DNA sequence: TGTGCCAGCAGCACTCAACTAGCGGGGGGGCACGAGCAGTACTTC. It encodes CASSTQLAGGHEQYF.

This clone has a handful of counts. The chain couples TRBV14 to TRBJ2-1; 13 nucleotides match TRBD2. The CDR3 has 16 amino acids. Losses at the gene ends were 2 bases for V and 4 bases for J; bases not matched to a gene: 2. Germline CDR1 SGHDN, CDR2 FVKESK. The CDR3 sequence is CASSQTGLAGYNEQFF. As DNA, the CDR3 is TGTGCCAGCAGCCAAACGGGACTAGCGGGGTACAATGAGCAGTTCTTC.

This clone was picked up many times. The chain recombines TRBV29-1 with TRBJ1-1; possible D gene TRBD1, 5 bases. Per germline, CDR1 SQVTM and CDR2 ANQGSEA. This CDR3 is built from 14 residues. Trimming shortened V by 3 bases and J by 11 bases, and 22 bases separated the two germline ends. As DNA, the CDR3 is TGCAGCGTTGATTCCCCCGGGGGACGAAGGGAGGCTTTCTTT. Translation: CSVDSPGGRREAFF. Complete variable domain (other parts from reference TRBV29-1 and TRBJ1-1): SAVISQKPSRDICQRGTSLTIQCQVDSQVTMMFWYRQQPGQSLTLIATANQGSEATYESGFVIDKFPISRPNLTFSTLTVSNMSPEDSSIYLCSVDSPGGRREAFFGQGTRLTVV.

This clone was recorded once. The chain has TRBV2 and TRBJ2-1; D ambiguous. The length of the CDR3 is 11 residues. The V and J ends lost 10 bases and 4 bases respectively, with 8 bases between them. The V gene's germline CDR1 is SNHLY and CDR2 FYNNEI. CDR3 bases: TGTGCCACCTCGAGTTACAATGAGCAGTTCTTC. It yields the protein CATSSYNEQFF.

The chain combines TRBV29-1 with TRBJ1-6; D uncertain. Trimming removed 6 bases from V and 7 bases from J, with 10 bases in between. CDR3 length equals 12 residues. Germline assignment: CDR1 SQVTM and CDR2 ANQGSEA. CDR3 coding DNA: TGCAGCGTGCAAGGAGAGAATTCACCCCTCCACTTT. Residues: CSVQGENSPLHF. The complete variable domain, with remaining parts taken from reference TRBV29-1 and TRBJ1-6, reads SAVISQKPSRDICQRGTSLTIQCQVDSQVTMMFWYRQQPGQSLTLIATANQGSEATYESGFVIDKFPISRPNLTFSTLTVSNMSPEDSSIYLCSVQGENSPLHFGNGTRLTVT.

This clone was seen a few times. The V gene is TRBV5-1, the J gene TRBJ1-4, with unresolved D. V dropped 1 base and J dropped 1 base, with 14 bases sitting between them. The CDR3 runs to 17 residues. Germline CDR1 and CDR2: SGHRS and YFSETQ. CDR3 protein: CASSLRRGEGTNEKLFF. CDR3 nucleotides: TGCGCCAGCAGCTTGCGCCGCGGCGAGGGAACTAATGAAAAACTGTTTTTT. Complete variable domain (other parts from reference TRBV5-1 and TRBJ1-4): KAGVTQTPRYLIKTRGQQVTLSCSPISGHRSVSWYQQTPGQGLQFLFEYFSETQRNKGNFPGRFSGRQFSNSRSEMNVSTLELGDSALYLCASSLRRGEGTNEKLFFGSGTQLSVL.

This sequence joins TRBV2 and TRBJ1-5, with D tentatively TRBD1 (5 bases). The CDR3 totals 15 residues. CDR1 and CDR2 from the germline V gene are SNHLY and FYNNEI. V gave up 5 bases and J gave up 3 bases, with 14 bases separating them. The CDR3 loop is CASSRGRDYNQPQHF. The CDR3 coding sequence is TGTGCCAGCAGTAGAGGGCGGGACTACAATCAGCCCCAGCATTTT.

This clone appeared a few times. The chain combines TRBV25-1 with TRBJ2-2; weak D call: TRBD2 (5 bases). The germline V gene has CDR1 MGHDK and CDR2 SYGVNS. Trimming removed 4 bases from V and 1 base from J, with 7 bases in between. This CDR3 spans 14 amino acids. The chain's CDR3 is CASSGRGNTGELFF. The CDR3, as DNA: TGTGCCAGCAGTGGACGGGGGAACACCGGGGAGCTGTTTTTT.